These 20 T cell receptor beta chains were sequenced from one sample in a study of Ad26.COV2.S vaccination and SARS-CoV-2 variants (dated by TCRdb to the early 2020s). The receptor library was made with the immunoSEQ multiplex PCR assay. In its TCRdb copy, this immuneACCESS table keeps in-frame sequences only and misses some clones. Where compared with another copy, unresolved V genes explain less than half of these, and the others have no known cause. The sample table shows just over 350,000 clones, and around 92% are seen once. Of the sample, 3.9% falls within the top ten clones. The time point label of this sample denotes: individuals recovered from natural SARS-CoV-2 infection. The sample in question was peripheral blood, obtained after recovery from COVID-19. The receptors here all came from a human donor who had recovered from COVID-19.

The sample holds one count of this clone. This chain joins TRBV12-5 and TRBJ2-7; the match to TRBD1 covers 10 bases. The CDR3 totals 13 residues. V lost 8 bases, J lost 4 bases, and 5 bases stayed unmatched. Germline lookup yields CDR1 LGHNT and CDR2 FRNRAP. The CDR3 protein is CASTTGGWYEQYF. The CDR3 nucleotides read TGTGCTAGTACGACAGGGGGCTGGTACGAGCAGTACTTC.

The chain is built from TRBV6-4 and TRBJ2-2; 11 nucleotides match TRBD1. Trimming cost V 6 bases and J 6 bases; bases outside gene matches: 6. Per the germline V gene, CDR1 is MRHNA and CDR2 is SNTAGT. The CDR3 covers 15 residues. As DNA, the CDR3 is TGTGCCAGCAGCCTCTCGGGACAGGGGGCCGGGGAGCTGTTTTTT. Protein sequence: CASSLSGQGAGELFF.

This clone is a singleton in its sample. The J gene is TRBJ1-2, the V gene TRBV23-1; 10 bases line up with TRBD1. TRBV23-1 is an ORF, with its function uncertain. Trimming cost V 4 bases and J 2 bases; bases outside gene matches: 10. The CDR3 has 17 residues. The CDR3 sequence is CASSPLLPGQGNYGYTF. In DNA, the CDR3 is TGCGCCAGCAGTCCCCTGCTCCCGGGACAGGGGAACTATGGCTACACCTTC.

This clone appeared a single time. This chain connects TRBV5-6 to TRBJ2-4, with 7 bases fitting TRBD1. The CDR3 is 16 residues long. The germline V gene encodes CDR1 SGHDT and CDR2 YYEEEE. The junction had 6 bases not matched to a gene; V was cut back by 1 base and J by 2 bases. The CDR3 loop is CASSLLDRASKNIQYF. Here the CDR3 DNA reads TGTGCCAGCAGCTTGTTAGACAGGGCGTCCAAAAACATTCAGTACTTC.

This chain connects TRBV5-5 to TRBJ2-1; 10 nucleotides agree with TRBD1. CDR1 and CDR2 from the germline V gene are SGHKS and YYEKEE (reference sequence). V shed 3 bases and J 7 bases; nucleotides not matched to a gene: 7. The CDR3 spans 15 residues. The CDR3 region is CASSSRDRGWNEQFF. In DNA, the CDR3 is TGTGCCAGCAGCTCACGGGACAGGGGATGGAATGAGCAGTTCTTC.

This sequence joins TRBV18 and TRBJ2-7; TRBD2 aligns across 12 bases. The length of the CDR3 is 17 residues. The V and J ends lost 3 bases and 5 bases, in that order; junction bases with no gene match: 11. Germline loops: CDR1 KGHSH, CDR2 LQKENI. The CDR3 sequence is CASSPPLAGGPDDEQYF. For the CDR3, the DNA is TGTGCCAGCTCACCTCCGCTAGCGGGGGGGCCAGACGACGAGCAGTACTTC.

This chain connects TRBV28 to TRBJ1-1; D ambiguous. The V gene lost 6 bases and the J gene lost 1 base, with 15 bases spanning the gap. The germline gives CDR1 MDHEN, CDR2 SYDVKM. This CDR3 spans 15 amino acids. CDR3: CASSPPLRANTEAFF. Here the CDR3 DNA reads TGTGCCAGCAGCCCCCCCCTGCGGGCGAACACTGAAGCTTTCTTT.

This clone showed up just once. This chain connects TRBV2 to TRBJ2-7; the D is unclear. The V gene's germline CDR1 is SNHLY and CDR2 FYNNEI. The CDR3 spans 13 residues. V lost 2 bases to trimming and J lost 2 bases, with 7 bases between them. The CDR3 DNA is TGTGCCAGCAGTGAAAGGCCACCCTACGAGCAGTACTTC. It is translated as CASSERPPYEQYF.

J is TRBJ1-2 and V is TRBV5-1; D remains unclear. The V and J ends lost 0 bases and 4 bases respectively, with 10 bases between them. The CDR3 length is 14 residues. CDR1 SGHRS and CDR2 YFSETQ come from the germline V gene. The CDR3 DNA reads as TGCGCCAGCAGCTTGGAAGGCAGAAGCTATGGCTACACCTTC. Protein sequence: CASSLEGRSYGYTF. Looking up the rest from reference TRBV5-1 and TRBJ1-2 gives the full variable domain: KAGVTQTPRYLIKTRGQQVTLSCSPISGHRSVSWYQQTPGQGLQFLFEYFSETQRNKGNFPGRFSGRQFSNSRSEMNVSTLELGDSALYLCASSLEGRSYGYTFGSGTRLTVV.

The genes are TRBV12-3 or TRBV12-4 and TRBJ1-5; a possible D gene is TRBD1 (6 bases). The CDR3 is 13 residues long. The germline V and J ends were trimmed by 4 bases and 7 bases, with 11 bases remaining between them. DNA of the CDR3: TGTGCCAGCAGTTCGGGGGCTGACCAGCCCCAGCATTTT. Its protein product is CASSSGADQPQHF.

V and J are TRBV23-1 and TRBJ2-2, with TRBD1 as a possible D gene (5 bases). TRBV23-1 counts as an open reading frame of uncertain function. The CDR3 totals 15 residues. V shed 0 bases and J shed 4 bases, with 9 bases lying between them. DNA for the CDR3: TGCGCCAGCAGTCAATCGACAGCCACCACCGGGGAGCTGTTTTTT. Translation: CASSQSTATTGELFF.

The rearrangement links TRBV6-5 to TRBJ1-1; 8 nucleotides agree with TRBD1. CDR3 length: 14 residues. Per the germline V gene, CDR1 is MNHEY and CDR2 is SVGAGI. The V and J ends lost 4 bases and 5 bases, in that order; junction bases with no gene match: 6. CDR3 protein: CASSLRTGQTEAFF. The CDR3 DNA is TGTGCCAGCAGTTTGAGGACAGGGCAGACTGAAGCTTTCTTT.

The gene calls are TRBV11-2 and TRBJ1-2; D gene unclear. The CDR3 consists of 13 residues. Germline V lookup: CDR1 SGHAT, CDR2 FQNNGV. V lost 1 base, J lost 3 bases, and 6 bases lay in between. The CDR3 sequence is CASSLAQDYGYTF. For the CDR3, the DNA is TGTGCCAGCAGCTTAGCCCAGGACTATGGCTACACCTTC.

The chain joins TRBV25-1 to TRBJ2-7; D is unclear. The CDR3 totals 11 residues. Trimming took 5 bases from V and 3 from J, leaving 5 bases between them. Germline V lookup: CDR1 MGHDK, CDR2 SYGVNS. CDR3 coding DNA: TGTGCCAGCAGTATCTACTACGAGCAGTACTTC. Residues: CASSIYYEQYF.

The V and J genes are TRBV27 and TRBJ2-7, with D perhaps being TRBD1 or TRBD2 (5 bases each). CDR3 length equals 16 residues. CDR1 and CDR2 (germline): MNHEY, SMNVEV (reference sequence). V was shortened by 4 bases and J by 4 bases, with 20 bases between the two germline ends. The CDR3 is CASSSRVRGEGYEQYF. The CDR3 DNA reads as TGTGCCAGCAGTTCCCGTGTAAGGGGCGAGGGATACGAGCAGTACTTC.

The rearrangement uses TRBV4-3 and TRBJ2-4; D might be TRBD1 (5 bases). The CDR3 loop spans 19 amino acids. CDR1 LGHNA and CDR2 YSLEER come from the germline V gene. V shed 3 bases and J shed 0 bases, with 21 bases lying between them. The CDR3 sequence is CASSQGLRAVPRAKNIQYF. CDR3 in DNA: TGCGCCAGCAGCCAGGGTCTCAGGGCGGTGCCTCGAGCCAAAAACATTCAGTACTTC.

The rearrangement uses TRBV4-1 and TRBJ1-4; TRBD1 aligns across 7 bases. Germline loops: CDR1 MGHRA, CDR2 YSYEKL. This CDR3 is built from 16 residues. The V and J ends lost 0 bases and 7 bases, in that order; junction bases with no gene match: 8. The CDR3 nucleotides read TGCGCCAGCAGCCAAGATCGAGACAGGGTGCCTGAAAAACTGTTTTTT. Translated, it gives CASSQDRDRVPEKLFF.

Only one count was recorded for this clone. The chain combines TRBV4-3 with TRBJ2-1, with TRBD2 matching over 10 bases. The germline V gene encodes CDR1 LGHNA and CDR2 YSLEER. With V trimmed by 0 bases and J by 5 bases, 4 bases remained unmatched. The CDR3 totals 16 residues. CDR3 sequence reads: CASSQESGGEDNEQFF. The DNA for the CDR3 is TGCGCCAGCAGCCAAGAGAGCGGGGGGGAGGACAATGAGCAGTTCTTC.

The rearrangement links TRBV2 to TRBJ2-4; D unclear. Germline V gene data show CDR1 as SNHLY and CDR2 as FYNNEI. The germline V and J ends were trimmed by 7 bases and 0 bases, with 7 bases remaining between them. The CDR3 has 13 amino acids. Here the CDR3 reads CASMGLAKNIQYF. The CDR3 DNA sequence: TGTGCCAGCATGGGCCTAGCCAAAAACATTCAGTACTTC. The full variable domain, rest sourced from reference TRBV2 and TRBJ2-4, is EPEVTQTPSHQVTQMGQEVILRCVPISNHLYFYWYRQILGQKVEFLVSFYNNEISEKSEIFDDQFSVERPDGSNFTLKIRSTKLEDSAMYFCASMGLAKNIQYFGAGTRLSVL.

The V gene is TRBV28, the J gene TRBJ1-2; maybe TRBD1 (6 bases). Germline assignment: CDR1 MDHEN and CDR2 SYDVKM. There are 13 residues in the CDR3. The V gene lost 6 bases and the J gene lost 4 bases, with 12 bases spanning the gap. The CDR3 region is CASRGTYLYGYTF. In nucleotides, the CDR3 is TGTGCCAGCAGGGGGACATACCTCTATGGCTACACCTTC.